Listed below are T cell receptor beta chains from one sample, sequenced in a study of OX40 agonist ivuxolimab in advanced cancers. The assay was immunoSEQ multiplex PCR, and TCRdb's table has in-frame clones only and misses some. The sample has around 58,000 clones, more than 85% seen once. The specimen was CD4+ or CD8+ T cells sorted from blood, collected in a trial of the OX40 agonist ivuxolimab. These receptor sequences come from an adult with an advanced solid tumor such as melanoma, head and neck, liver or kidney cancer. Both conserved end residues are part of each CDR3. The D gene is left open where the match is weak. Only part of the rows carry a size: once, few, many, or a class if the clone is expanded.

TRBJ2-1 | TRBV19 | . | . | TGTGCCAGTACCTCGAGTTCAGCAGGGGCAAACAATGAGCAGTTCTTC | CASTSSSAGANNEQFF
TRBJ1-1 | TRBV6-5 | . | . | TGTGCCAGCAGTTACTCCTGGGCAGGGCCCACTGAAGCTTTCTTT | CASSYSWAGPTEAFF
TRBJ1-1 | TRBV27 | . | . | TGTGCCAGCAGTGTTAGGCGACTCATGAACACTGAAGCTTTCTTT | CASSVRRLMNTEAFF
TRBJ2-2 | TRBV9 | . | . | TGTGCCAGCAGTCCTGACCGAATCACCGGGGAGCTGTTTTTT | CASSPDRITGELFF
TRBJ1-3 | TRBV5-5 | . | . | TGTGCCAGCAGCTTGGGGCGGGAGAACTCTGGAAACACCATATATTTT | CASSLGRENSGNTIYF
TRBJ1-2 | TRBV5-8 | . | few | TGTGCCAGCAGCTACGGACGGAATAACTATGGCTACACCTTC | CASSYGRNNYGYTF
TRBJ2-5 | TRBV5-4 | . | . | TGTGCCAGCAGCTTCACGGGGGAGACCCAGTACTTC | CASSFTGETQYF
TRBJ1-2 | TRBV4-1 | TRBD1 | . | TGCGCCAGCAGCCAAGGAATCCACAGGGGGCGCGCCTATGGCTACACCTTC | CASSQGIHRGRAYGYTF
TRBJ1-5 | TRBV21-1 | . | . | TGTGCCAGCAGACGAGAGGGTAATCAGCCCCAGCATTTT | CASRREGNQPQHF
TRBJ2-3 | TRBV9 | TRBD2 | . | TGTGCCAGCAGTGAGGGACTAGCGGGTTCAGATACGCAGTATTTT | CASSEGLAGSDTQYF
TRBJ1-6 | TRBV28 | . | . | TGTGCCAGGGGGGGTGGTACGGCCCCCCTCCACTTT | CARGGGTAPLHF